This T cell receptor beta chain appears in the sequencing data of a study of shared clonotypes between healthy human individuals. Study-wide context: Samples came from a couple of female and a few male donors aged 18 to 49.

Germline values: CDR1 MDHEN, CDR2 SYDVKM. The CDR3 runs 16 residues. V gave up 6 bases and J gave up 3 bases; unmatched junction bases: 14. Sequenced by immunoSEQ multiplex PCR; TCRdb stores in-frame clones only, minus some. There are about 2.5 million clones in the sample; 85% to 95% occur only once, and about 0.36% lies in the top ten. This chain connects TRBV28 to TRBJ2-7; 7 nucleotides line up with TRBD1. The receptor comes from a man between 18 and 35 years old in good health. Some clones in this sample may be carry-over from other donors' samples. The source material was naive CD4+ T cells from PBMCs. This sample's subset: CD45RA+ positively selected. CDR3 in DNA: TGTGCCAGCAGGCCATCAGGGACAGCTAGGATCTACGAGCAGTACTTC. As protein: CASRPSGTARIYEQYF. The full variable domain, with the rest looked up from reference TRBV28 and TRBJ2-7, is DVKVTQSSRYLVKRTGEKVFLECVQDMDHENMFWYRQDPGLGLRLIYFSYDVKMKEKGDIPEGYSVSREKKERFSLILESASTNQTSMYLCASRPSGTARIYEQYFGPGTRLTVT.